A single sample is the source of the 29 T cell receptor beta chains below, sequenced in a study of T cells in Graves' hyperthyroidism and ophthalmopathy. Amplification of TCR beta CDR3 regions was performed using RNA transcripts as template. HTBI primers were used for first-round RT-PCR of the TCR CDR3. TCRdb recomputed calls from the multiplex PCR reads with MiXCR, one row per CDR3 protein. Here the sample spans about 580,000 distinct CDR3 sequences, about half being singletons. Sequenced: peripheral blood or thyroid tissue (not recorded which). Source of these receptors: a woman under 30 with Graves' hyperthyroidism.

CDR3 sequence reads: CSVGGGEYEQYF. In DNA form, the CDR3 reads TGCAGCGTTGGTGGAGGAGAGTACGAGCAGTACTTC. This chain uses TRBV29-1 with TRBJ2-7; TRBD2 is a possible D gene (5 bases). V lost 4 bases, J lost 4 bases, and 11 bases lay in between. The CDR3 spans 12 residues. Germline CDR1 is SQVTM and CDR2 is ANQGSEA.

This clonotype has only one observation. The V and J genes are TRBV7-9 and TRBJ1-1; D is ambiguous. Germline assignment: CDR1 SEHNR and CDR2 FQNEAQ (reference sequence). The CDR3 length is 12 residues. V lost 2 bases to trimming and J lost 4 bases, with 5 bases between them. CDR3: CASSLKSTEAFF. In DNA form, the CDR3 reads TGTGCCAGCAGCTTAAAGTCCACTGAAGCTTTCTTT.

There are many counts of this clonotype. This CDR3 reads CASIDREETQYF. CDR3 bases: TGTGCCAGCATCGACAGGGAGGAAACCCAGTACTTC. The rearrangement uses TRBV2 and TRBJ2-5; the D gene is possibly TRBD1 (7 bases). Trimming pared 7 bases from V and 8 bases from J, leaving 14 bases between. The germline gives CDR1 SNHLY, CDR2 FYNNEI. The CDR3 loop spans 12 amino acids.

V and J are TRBV24-1 and TRBJ1-5; the D is unclear. This CDR3 region has 11 residues. The ends were cut back, 12 bases at V and 2 bases at J, with 7 bases in the middle. Germline CDR1 reads KGHDR; CDR2 reads SFDVKD. CDR3 in DNA: TGTGCCCCAGTTGGCAATCAGCCCCAGCATTTT. It specifies CAPVGNQPQHF.

The V call is TRBV7-9, the J call TRBJ2-3; no reliable D call. Germline V CDR1 and CDR2: SEHNR, FQNEAQ (reference sequence). This CDR3 region has 18 residues. V lost 3 bases, J lost 2 bases, and 21 bases lay in between. CDR3 DNA: TGTGCCAGCAGCTTTTTCACCGGGCAAGGCCTTACCACAGATACGCAGTATTTT. Its protein is CASSFFTGQGLTTDTQYF. The full variable domain, its missing parts supplied by reference TRBV7-9 and TRBJ2-3, is DTGVSQNPRHKITKRGQNVTFRCDPISEHNRLYWYRQTLGQGPEFLTYFQNEAQLEKSRLLSDRFSAERPKGSFSTLEIQRTEQGDSAMYLCASSFFTGQGLTTDTQYFGPGTRLTVL.

This clonotype was counted ten times or more. The gene calls are TRBV20-1 and TRBJ2-2, with 7 bases aligning to TRBD1. Germline trimming cut 3 bases from V and 4 bases from J; bases unmatched to any gene: 5. Germline V CDR1 and CDR2: DFQATT, SNEGSKA (reference sequence). The CDR3 covers 14 residues. The CDR3 reads CSASRDRVTGELFF. CDR3 nucleotide sequence: TGCAGTGCTAGCCGGGACAGAGTCACCGGGGAGCTGTTTTTT.

This clonotype came up many times. The chain links TRBV7-2 to TRBJ1-1; perhaps TRBD1 as D (6 bases). V was cut by 5 bases and J by 3 bases, with 13 bases left in between. This CDR3 comprises 14 residues. Germline CDR1 is SGHTA and CDR2 is FQGNSA. The CDR3 spells CASSKNRVDTEAFF. CDR3 DNA sequence: TGTGCCAGCAGCAAAAACAGGGTGGACACTGAAGCTTTCTTT.

This clonotype was counted only a few times. One base away lies a much larger clone, so this may be a sequencing read error. Here the CDR3 omits its conserved ending phenylalanine or tryptophan, so a read error is the likely source. The chain uses TRBV20-1 and TRBJ1-1; D not certain. CDR3 length: 14 residues. Germline values: CDR1 DFQATT, CDR2 SNEGSKA (reference sequence). The V end was cut by 0 bases, the J end by 1 base, with 9 bases between. As DNA, the CDR3 is TGCAGTGCTAGAGATCGGCCGACGAACACTGAAGCTTTCCTT. The encoded protein is CSARDRPTNTEAFL.

In its sample, this clonotype was seen a few times. J is TRBJ2-2 and V is TRBV20-1, with 12 bases fitting TRBD1. Germline CDR1 reads DFQATT; CDR2 reads SNEGSKA (reference sequence). V gave up 5 bases and J gave up 6 bases; unmatched junction bases: 7. The CDR3 extends over 15 amino acids. Written as DNA, the CDR3 is TGCAGTGCTGCTTCCGGGACAGGGGGCTCCGGGGAGCTGTTTTTT. Translated, it gives CSAASGTGGSGELFF.

This clonotype was recorded at least ten times. The rearrangement links TRBV7-3 to TRBJ2-6; 12 bases map to TRBD1. The J segment lost 3 bases and the V segment lost 5 bases, leaving 5 bases of the junction unmatched. The CDR3 runs to 17 residues. Germline lookup yields CDR1 SGHTA and CDR2 FQGTGA. CDR3 amino acids: CASSPGQGARGANVLTF. Written as DNA, the CDR3 is TGTGCCAGCAGCCCGGGACAGGGGGCGCGTGGGGCCAACGTCCTGACTTTC.

This clonotype was detected ten times or more. This chain joins TRBV6-5 and TRBJ1-6; 10 nucleotides line up with TRBD1. The V segment lost 7 bases and the J segment 8 bases; nucleotides outside the gene matches: 2. The CDR3 is made up of 13 amino acids. Germline V lookup: CDR1 MNHEY, CDR2 SVGAGI. The CDR3 DNA reads as TGTGCCAGCAAGGGACAGGGGCATTCACCCCTCCACTTT. Translation gives CASKGQGHSPLHF.

This clonotype appeared many times. This chain connects TRBV7-9 to TRBJ2-6; no firm D call. The CDR3 sequence is 17 residues long. Trimming stripped 5 bases from V and 2 bases from J, with 16 bases between. Per the germline V gene, CDR1 is SEHNR and CDR2 is FQNEAQ (reference sequence). The CDR3 sequence is CASSLLGGRAGANVLTF. In DNA form, the CDR3 reads TGTGCCAGCAGCCTCCTGGGTGGCCGGGCTGGGGCCAACGTCCTGACTTTC.

This clonotype occurred many times. Germline and junction disagree at one end, which may indicate a read error. The gene calls are TRBV4-1 and TRBJ1-2; 7 positions match TRBD1. Germline V gives CDR1 MGHRA, CDR2 YSYEKL. The CDR3 runs to 15 residues. CDR3 residues: CASRQVHGTDYGYTF. DNA for the CDR3: TGCGCCAGCAGGCAAGTTCACGGGACAGACTATGGCTACACCTTC.

The chain is built from TRBV2 and TRBJ2-5; 15 nucleotides match TRBD2. The CDR3 consists of 15 residues. Looked up from germline, CDR1 is SNHLY and CDR2 is FYNNEI. Losses at the gene ends were 6 bases for V and 4 bases for J; bases not matched to a gene: 3. DNA of the CDR3: TGTGCCAGCAGAGAGGGACTAGCGGGAGGAGAGACCCAGTACTTC. This sequence encodes CASREGLAGGETQYF.

In this sample, this clonotype turned up many times. This chain links TRBV2 with TRBJ1-2; maybe TRBD1 (5 bases). CDR1 and CDR2 from the germline V gene are SNHLY and FYNNEI. V lost 6 bases and J lost 8, with 13 bases in between. This CDR3 is 12 amino acids long. The CDR3 reads CASSGDGRGYTF. The DNA for the CDR3 is TGTGCCAGCAGCGGGGACGGCCGAGGCTACACCTTC. Together with reference TRBV2 and TRBJ1-2, the CDR3 gives the full variable domain: EPEVTQTPSHQVTQMGQEVILRCVPISNHLYFYWYRQILGQKVEFLVSFYNNEISEKSEIFDDQFSVERPDGSNFTLKIRSTKLEDSAMYFCASSGDGRGYTFGSGTRLTVV.

Ten or more counts support this clonotype. The J gene is TRBJ2-7, the V gene TRBV7-3; 7 nucleotides align to TRBD2. Germline loops: CDR1 SGHTA, CDR2 FQGTGA. V trimming: 1 base; J trimming: 6 bases; junction bases outside the gene matches: 3. This CDR3 has 13 residues. DNA for the CDR3: TGTGCCAGCAGCTTAATAGTAGCGGGCGAGCAGTACTTC. Protein sequence: CASSLIVAGEQYF.

The J gene is TRBJ1-4, the V gene TRBV2; TRBD1 might be the D (5 bases). V lost 6 bases and J 8 bases, leaving 19 bases between the germline ends. The V gene's germline CDR1 is SNHLY and CDR2 FYNNEI. There are 15 residues in the CDR3. CDR3 in DNA: TGTGCCAGCAGGGCTCGGACATACAAATTAGAAAAACTGTTTTTT. This gives the protein CASRARTYKLEKLFF.

This clonotype came up many times. V and J are TRBV7-3 and TRBJ2-7; TRBD1 matches at 10 bases. There are 15 residues in the CDR3. Germline V gene data show CDR1 as SGHTA and CDR2 as FQGTGA. The junction had 9 bases not matched to a gene; V was cut back by 5 bases and J by 5 bases. CDR3 loop: CASSLGTGASHEQYF. The CDR3 nucleotides are TGTGCCAGCAGCCTAGGGACAGGGGCGTCCCACGAGCAGTACTTC.

Points on this clonotype: Since a much larger clone is just one base distant, this may be a read error. Because it lacks the conserved phenylalanine or tryptophan at the end, this CDR3 is likely a read error. The DNA is omitted, as the CDR3 cannot be located on it reliably, and the CDR3 follows TCRdb's listing. This chain connects TRBV12-3 or TRBV12-4 to TRBJ1-2. Counting both end residues, the CDR3 totals 8 amino acids. The CDR3 here is CAGPDGYL.

The chain links TRBV20-1 to TRBJ1-5; unclear D gene. The better agreement between TRBJ2-3 and the DNA end casts doubt on the J call. CDR1 DFQATT and CDR2 SNEGSKA come from the germline V gene (reference sequence). The CDR3 loop spans 13 amino acids. CDR3 amino acids: CSVSRAVTDTQYF. CDR3 DNA: TGCAGTGTCAGTCGGGCCGTGACAGATACGCAGTATTTT.

The chain is built from TRBV10-3 and TRBJ2-7; D gene uncertain. The CDR3 is 10 residues long. The V end was cut by 11 bases, the J end by 2 bases, with 7 bases between. Germline values: CDR1 ENHRY, CDR2 SYGVKD. This CDR3 is CASAAYEQYF. Here the CDR3 DNA reads TGTGCCTCGGCCGCCTACGAGCAGTACTTC.

This clonotype was counted many times. This chain joins TRBV9 and TRBJ2-7; the D gene could be TRBD1 or TRBD2 (5 bases each). Looked up from germline, CDR1 is SGDLS and CDR2 is YYNGEE. CDR3 size: 15 residues. V gave up 4 bases and J gave up 4 bases, with 18 bases separating them. The CDR3 sequence is CASSPSRGTFYEQYF. The CDR3 region has the DNA TGTGCCAGCAGCCCAAGTCGGGGCACCTTTTACGAGCAGTACTTC.

This chain joins TRBV6-4 and TRBJ2-5; tentatively, D is TRBD1 or TRBD2 (5 bases each). The V gene lost 5 bases and the J gene lost 13 bases, with 20 bases spanning the gap. The CDR3 loop spans 13 amino acids. Germline assignment: CDR1 MRHNA and CDR2 SNTAGT. CDR3 DNA sequence: TGTGCCAGCAGTTTTCAGCAGGGAGAGACTCGGTACTTC. Protein: CASSFQQGETRYF.

A word on this clonotype: Mismatch with germline at one junction end may stem from a read error. This rearrangement joins TRBV5-1 to TRBJ2-6; D might be TRBD2 (6 bases). This CDR3 is built from 13 residues. Germline CDR1 is SGHRS and CDR2 is YFSETQ. The CDR3, as DNA: TGCGCCAGCAGCCCACACCGACACGGGACTGAAGCTTTC. Protein sequence: CASSPHRHGTEAF.

This rearrangement joins TRBV29-1 to TRBJ2-3; no reliable D call. The V end was cut by 6 bases, the J end by 5 bases, with 9 bases between. Germline values: CDR1 SQVTM, CDR2 ANQGSEA. The CDR3 contains 11 residues. The CDR3: CSVGWVDTQYF. CDR3 bases: TGCAGCGTGGGGTGGGTAGATACGCAGTATTTT.

This clonotype was seen ten or more times. This chain joins TRBV25-1 and TRBJ2-7; a weak D match, TRBD2 (6 bases). Germline CDR1 is MGHDK and CDR2 is SYGVNS. V lost 11 bases and J lost 3, with 14 bases in between. This CDR3 comprises 12 residues. This CDR3 reads CARGWEDYEQYF. CDR3 sequence (DNA): TGTGCCCGCGGGTGGGAGGACTACGAGCAGTACTTC.

A word on this clonotype: A much bigger clone sits one base away, suggesting this may be a read error. CDR3 in DNA: TGTGCCAGCAGCTTGGTGGGGTCTCTGGCTTTCTTT. It yields the protein CASSLVGSLAFF. J is TRBJ1-1 and V is TRBV5-6; D not resolved. CDR3 length: 12 residues. CDR1 is SGHDT and CDR2 is YYEEEE in the germline V gene. Trimming shortened V by 0 bases and J by 11 bases, and 11 bases separated the two germline ends.

This clonotype was counted at least ten times. The chain joins TRBV20-1 to TRBJ2-7; 8 bases agree with TRBD1. Germline V CDR1 and CDR2: DFQATT, SNEGSKA (reference sequence). The CDR3 contains 13 residues. V was pared by 6 bases and J by 2 bases, with 6 bases of the junction left unmatched. The DNA for the CDR3 is TGCAGTGCGACGGACAGGGACCCCTACGAGCAGTACTTC. This translates into CSATDRDPYEQYF.

The CDR3 here is CATHRGVAGYTF. For the CDR3, the DNA is TGTGCCACCCACAGGGGGGTCGCTGGCTACACCTTC. V usage is TRBV19 and J usage is TRBJ1-2; TRBD1 matches 8 bases. The length of the CDR3 is 12 residues. V lost 10 bases to trimming and J lost 7 bases; unmatched junction nucleotides: 8. In germline, CDR1 is LNHDA, CDR2 SQIVND (reference sequence). Full variable domain (missing parts from reference TRBV19 and TRBJ1-2): DGGITQSPKYLFRKEGQNVTLSCEQNLNHDAMYWYRQDPGQGLRLIYYSQIVNDFQKGDIAEGYSVSREKKESFPLTVTSAQKNPTAFYLCATHRGVAGYTFGSGTRLTVV.